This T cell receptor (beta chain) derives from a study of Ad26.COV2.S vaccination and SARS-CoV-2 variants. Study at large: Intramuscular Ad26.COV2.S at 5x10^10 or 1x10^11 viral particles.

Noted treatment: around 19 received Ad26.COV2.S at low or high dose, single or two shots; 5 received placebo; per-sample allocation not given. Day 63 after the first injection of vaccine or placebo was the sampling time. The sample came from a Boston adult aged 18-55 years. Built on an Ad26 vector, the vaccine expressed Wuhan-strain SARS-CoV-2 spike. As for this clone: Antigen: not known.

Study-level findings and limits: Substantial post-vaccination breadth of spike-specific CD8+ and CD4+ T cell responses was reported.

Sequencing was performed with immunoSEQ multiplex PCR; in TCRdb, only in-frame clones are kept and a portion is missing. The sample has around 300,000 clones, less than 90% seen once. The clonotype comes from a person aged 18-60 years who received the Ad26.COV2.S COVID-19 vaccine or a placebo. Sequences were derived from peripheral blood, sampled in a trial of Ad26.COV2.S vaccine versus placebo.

The CDR3 spells CASSLGTPGDEQFF. Written as DNA, the CDR3 is TGTGCCAGTAGTCTAGGGACGCCGGGGGATGAGCAGTTCTTC. The chain has TRBV19 and TRBJ2-1, with D perhaps matching TRBD2 (6 bases). The germline gives CDR1 LNHDA, CDR2 SQIVND (reference sequence). The CDR3 has 14 residues. V lost 5 bases to trimming and J lost 8 bases, with 16 bases between them.